Each of the 30 T cell receptor beta chains below was sequenced from the same sample in a study of T cell repertoires in cytomegalovirus infection (dated by TCRdb to the late 2010s). Sequencing used an Illumina HiSeq 1500. TCRdb itself trimmed the public reads at Q25 with fastp, ran MiXCR and retained productive beta chains. CDR3 protein duplicates are merged, each entry listing the most common genes and DNA. In this sample the table shows around 300,000 distinct CDR3 sequences, 22% of which occur a single time. The ten largest clones capture about 21% of the sample. The antigens for these receptors are not known. Read against the paper, the sample's treatment or condition label means: in vitro stimulation with specific CMV peptide epitopes to enrich CMV-specific T cells. The material was cultured PBMCs, obtained from culture after CMV antigen stimulation. These receptors originate from a human donor in good health (CMV status not recorded). Some clones in this sample may be carry-over from other donors' samples.

This chain connects TRBV4-3 to TRBJ2-2; 11 bases are shared with TRBD2. V was pared by 0 bases and J by 6 bases, with 9 bases of the junction left unmatched. Per the germline V gene, CDR1 is LGHNA and CDR2 is YSLEER. The CDR3 extends over 18 amino acids. CDR3 DNA sequence: TGCGCCAGCAGCCAAGAGCAGGGTAGCGGGAGGGCCCCCGGGGAGCTGTTTTTT. It translates to CASSQEQGSGRAPGELFF.

This clonotype was seen repeatedly, ten times or more. The chain carries TRBV7-2 and TRBJ1-2, with D possibly TRBD1 on 6 matching bases. The CDR3 has 15 residues. Germline CDR1 is SGHTA and CDR2 is FQGNSA. V lost 5 bases, J lost 0 bases, and 13 bases lay in between. The chain's CDR3 is CASSRGGLSNYGYTF. The CDR3 DNA is TGTGCCAGCAGCCGCGGGGGGCTCTCTAACTATGGCTACACCTTC.

Concerning this clonotype itself: This clone may be a read error of a much larger clone one base away. The rearrangement links TRBV7-3 to TRBJ2-1; 9 nucleotides line up with TRBD2. The CDR3 sequence is 16 residues long. Germline V gene sequence: CDR1 SGHTA, CDR2 FQGTGA. The DNA of the CDR3 is TGTGCCAGCAGCTTACAAGCGGGAGGATCCTACAGTGAGCAGTTCTTC. Amino acids: CASSLQAGGSYSEQFF.

This clonotype appeared many times. The rearrangement joins TRBV7-2 to TRBJ2-1; no clear D gene. V was pared by 5 bases and J by 4 bases, with 6 bases between. This CDR3 has 12 amino acids. Germline V gives CDR1 SGHTA, CDR2 FQGNSA. DNA for the CDR3: TGTGCCAGCAGCCTGAGATACAATGAGCAGTTCTTC. This encodes CASSLRYNEQFF.

In this sample, this clonotype turned up many times. The CDR3 is CASSLKYGAGEENQPQHF. DNA of the CDR3: TGTGCCAGCAGCTTAAAATATGGAGCGGGGGAGGAAAATCAGCCCCAGCATTTT. The rearrangement links TRBV7-2 to TRBJ1-5, with a possible D match to TRBD1 (5 bases). Germline V gene sequence: CDR1 SGHTA, CDR2 FQGNSA. Trimming took 2 bases from V and 4 from J, leaving 21 bases between them. The CDR3 runs to 18 residues.

This clonotype has at least ten counts. The chain joins TRBV7-6 to TRBJ1-1, with a possible D match to TRBD1 (6 bases). There are 13 residues in the CDR3. V lost 4 bases and J 6 bases, leaving 12 bases between the germline ends. The V gene's germline CDR1 is SGHVS and CDR2 FNYEAQ. DNA for the CDR3: TGTGCCAGCAGCTGGGGGGGCCGGTCTGAAGCTTTCTTT. Protein: CASSWGGRSEAFF.

The chain employs TRBV20-1 and TRBJ2-3; the D is unclear. Germline CDR1 reads DFQATT; CDR2 reads SNEGSKA (reference sequence). This CDR3 is built from 13 residues. Trimming removed 1 base at V and 4 bases at J, with 9 bases between. CDR3 sequence (DNA): TGCAGTGCTAGAGGCCTCCGCCCAGATACGCAGTATTTT. It translates to CSARGLRPDTQYF.

This clonotype has only a few counts. This chain joins TRBV2 and TRBJ2-3, with TRBD2 matching over 8 bases. CDR1 is SNHLY, CDR2 FYNNEI, per germline. The CDR3 extends over 16 amino acids. The J segment lost 2 bases and the V segment lost 4 bases, leaving 8 bases of the junction unmatched. The DNA of the CDR3 is TGTGCCAGCAGTGTGGGTAATAGCGGGGCCACAGATACGCAGTATTTT. Residues: CASSVGNSGATDTQYF.

The rearrangement uses TRBV27 and TRBJ1-1; 9 bases map to TRBD1. The CDR3 covers 12 residues. Unmatched junction bases numbered 2, after V lost 7 bases and J lost 5 bases. Germline loops: CDR1 MNHEY, CDR2 SMNVEV (reference sequence). The CDR3 loop reads CASMDRGTEAFF. The DNA of the CDR3 is TGTGCCAGCATGGACAGGGGAACTGAAGCTTTCTTT.

This clonotype showed up many times. The chain couples TRBV7-2 to TRBJ2-1; 9 bases are shared with TRBD2. The CDR3 sequence is 15 residues long. V dropped 6 bases and J dropped 3; count of bases not matched to a gene: 6. The germline gives CDR1 SGHTA, CDR2 FQGNSA. CDR3 region: CASSNGLAYYNEQFF. Here the CDR3 DNA reads TGTGCCAGCAGTAACGGACTAGCGTACTACAATGAGCAGTTCTTC.

This clonotype was detected ten times or more. This chain joins TRBV7-2 and TRBJ2-5; 11 positions match TRBD2. Looked up from germline, CDR1 is SGHTA and CDR2 is FQGNSA. The CDR3 has 16 amino acids. With 4 bases clipped from V and 4 bases from J, the junction kept 8 bases outside the gene matches. The CDR3 loop is CASSSRLAGLGETQYF. In DNA, the CDR3 is TGTGCCAGCAGCTCTAGACTAGCGGGATTGGGAGAGACCCAGTACTTC. Full variable domain (outside the CDR3, taken from reference TRBV7-2 and TRBJ2-5): GAGVSQSPSNKVTEKGKDVELRCDPISGHTALYWYRQSLGQGLEFLIYFQGNSAPDKSGLPSDRFSAERTGGSVSTLTIQRTQQEDSAVYLCASSSRLAGLGETQYFGPGTRLLVL.

At least ten counts were recorded for this clonotype. The J gene is TRBJ2-1, the V gene TRBV11-2, with TRBD1 matching 10 bases. Trimming cost V 4 bases and J 6 bases; bases outside gene matches: 9. This CDR3 contains 16 residues. Germline values: CDR1 SGHAT, CDR2 FQNNGV. CDR3 sequence reads: CASSSARRDRGNEQFF. Written as DNA, the CDR3 is TGTGCCAGCAGCTCGGCTAGGCGGGACAGGGGCAATGAGCAGTTCTTC.

The genes are TRBV7-9 and TRBJ2-1; TRBD1 matches 7 bases. This CDR3 is built from 15 residues. With 4 bases clipped from V and 5 bases from J, the junction kept 8 bases outside the gene matches. Germline V gene lookup returns CDR1 SEHNR and CDR2 FQNEAQ (reference sequence). The CDR3 protein is CASSSPGQLHNEQFF. In DNA, the CDR3 is TGTGCCAGCAGCTCCCCGGGACAGTTACACAATGAGCAGTTCTTC. The full variable domain, in which reference TRBV7-9 and TRBJ2-1 provide the parts outside the CDR3, is DTGVSQNPRHKITKRGQNVTFRCDPISEHNRLYWYRQTLGQGPEFLTYFQNEAQLEKSRLLSDRFSAERPKGSFSTLEIQRTEQGDSAMYLCASSSPGQLHNEQFFGPGTRLTVL.

The table lists this clonotype with a few counts. The rearrangement uses TRBV10-3 and TRBJ2-3; TRBD1 agrees at 8 bases. This CDR3 comprises 15 residues. Germline CDR1 is ENHRY and CDR2 is SYGVKD. Trimming at V came to 3 bases and at J to 2 bases, leaving 4 bases not matched to a gene. Here the CDR3 reads CAISESTGATDTQYF. The CDR3 bases are TGTGCCATCAGTGAATCGACAGGGGCCACAGATACGCAGTATTTT.

Only a few counts were recorded for this clonotype. The gene calls are TRBV6-1 and TRBJ2-5; D is perhaps TRBD2 (5 bases). Germline assignment: CDR1 MNHNS and CDR2 SASEGT. CDR3 length: 15 amino acids. V was cut by 3 bases and J by 5 bases, with 16 bases left in between. Here the CDR3 DNA reads TGTGCCAGCAGTGAGTTACGAAGCGGTTTGGAGACCCAGTACTTC. Protein: CASSELRSGLETQYF.

This rearrangement joins TRBV7-2 to TRBJ1-2, with TRBD1 as a possible D gene (6 bases). Trimming shortened V by 5 bases and J by 7 bases, and 11 bases separated the two germline ends. This CDR3 contains 12 residues. Germline CDR1 reads SGHTA; CDR2 reads FQGNSA. The CDR3 sequence: CASSTRTVGYTF. CDR3 coding DNA: TGTGCCAGCAGCACCCGGACAGTTGGCTACACCTTC.

This chain links TRBV7-2 with TRBJ1-1; a weak D match, TRBD1 (5 bases). Germline V gene lookup returns CDR1 SGHTA and CDR2 FQGNSA. V was trimmed by 1 base and J by 1 base, leaving 10 bases between them. The CDR3 length is 15 residues. CDR3 nucleotide sequence: TGTGCCAGCAGCTTAGAGTCGGGGCGGAACACTGAAGCTTTCTTT. Translated: CASSLESGRNTEAFF. The variable domain in full, completed from reference TRBV7-2 and TRBJ1-1, reads GAGVSQSPSNKVTEKGKDVELRCDPISGHTALYWYRQSLGQGLEFLIYFQGNSAPDKSGLPSDRFSAERTGGSVSTLTIQRTQQEDSAVYLCASSLESGRNTEAFFGQGTRLTVV.

The V gene is TRBV10-3, the J gene TRBJ2-3; 7 bases line up with TRBD1. This CDR3 has 16 residues. Per the germline V gene, CDR1 is ENHRY and CDR2 is SYGVKD. The J segment lost 0 bases and the V segment lost 3 bases, leaving 6 bases of the junction unmatched. The CDR3, as DNA: TGTGCCATCAGTGATACAGGGGCGACTAGCACAGATACGCAGTATTTT. The encoded protein is CAISDTGATSTDTQYF.

The chain couples TRBV19 to TRBJ2-3; D call uncertain. Trimming removed 3 bases at V and 1 base at J, with 11 bases between. This CDR3 comprises 15 residues. From germline, CDR1 is LNHDA and CDR2 SQIVND (reference sequence). CDR3 region: CASSIDGGRTDTQYF. CDR3 coding DNA: TGTGCCAGTAGTATTGATGGCGGCCGCACAGATACGCAGTATTTT.

This clonotype was observed a few times. J is TRBJ1-2 and V is TRBV4-3; no clear D. The germline CDR1 and CDR2 sequences are LGHNA and YSLEER. Trimming left V 1 base short and J 0 bases short, with 12 bases between. The CDR3 consists of 16 residues. CDR3: CASSQGGRLTNYGYTF. DNA of the CDR3: TGCGCCAGCAGCCAAGGAGGCCGATTGACTAACTATGGCTACACCTTC.

V usage is TRBV5-6 and J usage is TRBJ1-1, with TRBD1 identical over 7 bases. CDR3 length: 16 residues. The junction had 15 bases not matched to a gene; V was cut back by 4 bases and J by 6 bases. CDR1 is SGHDT and CDR2 is YYEEEE in the germline V gene. CDR3 loop: CASSPFQTGFEAEAFF. Written as DNA, the CDR3 is TGTGCCAGCAGCCCATTCCAGACAGGGTTTGAGGCTGAAGCTTTCTTT. The full variable domain, completed using reference TRBV5-6 and TRBJ1-1, is DAGVTQSPTHLIKTRGQQVTLRCSPKSGHDTVSWYQQALGQGPQFIFQYYEEEERQRGNFPDRFSGHQFPNYSSELNVNALLLGDSALYLCASSPFQTGFEAEAFFGQGTRLTVV.

This clonotype has a handful of counts. The chain is built from TRBV12-3 or TRBV12-4 and TRBJ1-6; the match to TRBD1 covers 7 bases. The CDR3 contains 14 residues. V gave up 2 bases and J gave up 9 bases; unmatched junction bases: 4. As DNA, the CDR3 is TGTGCCAGCAGTTTAAAGGGGGCAGGTTCACCCCTCCACTTT. This translates into CASSLKGAGSPLHF.

J is TRBJ2-7 and V is TRBV20-1; D remains ambiguous. Germline-derived CDR1 and CDR2 are DFQATT and SNEGSKA (reference sequence). This CDR3 has 10 amino acids. Trimming pared 1 base from V and 8 bases from J, leaving 6 bases between. In DNA, the CDR3 is TGCAGTGCTAGAGCCCCCCAGCAGTACTTC. Translation: CSARAPQQYF.

The gene calls are TRBV20-1 and TRBJ2-5, with D perhaps given as TRBD1 or TRBD2 (7 bases each). The V end lost 2 bases, the J end lost 2 bases, and 18 bases lay between the germline ends. Looked up from germline, CDR1 is DFQATT and CDR2 is SNEGSKA (reference sequence). The CDR3 has 16 amino acids. The CDR3 nucleotides are TGCAGTGCTAGATTACCGAGACAGGGACTACAAGAGACCCAGTACTTC. Its translation: CSARLPRQGLQETQYF.

The V call is TRBV27, the J call TRBJ2-7, with unresolved D. Trimming took off 1 base at V and 0 bases at J, with 4 bases between the two ends. The germline V gene encodes CDR1 MNHEY and CDR2 SMNVEV (reference sequence). The CDR3 extends over 13 amino acids. The CDR3 DNA reads as TGTGCCAGCAGTTTATTCCCCTCCTACGAGCAGTACTTC. This codes for CASSLFPSYEQYF.

The chain is built from TRBV10-3 and TRBJ2-2; no clear D gene. Trimming took off 3 bases at V and 4 bases at J, with 6 bases between the two ends. Germline V gene lookup returns CDR1 ENHRY and CDR2 SYGVKD. The CDR3 loop spans 13 amino acids. The CDR3 nucleotides read TGTGCCATCAGTGAAGTAGCCACCGGGGAGCTGTTTTTT. This encodes CAISEVATGELFF.

This clonotype was recorded a few times. The chain couples TRBV7-6 to TRBJ1-4; 7 bases are shared with TRBD1. V lost 4 bases, J lost 7 bases, and 9 bases stayed unmatched. Germline values: CDR1 SGHVS, CDR2 FNYEAQ. This CDR3 has 15 residues. The CDR3 loop reads CASSSPTGQGEKLFF. The CDR3 DNA is TGTGCCAGCAGCTCCCCGACAGGGCAAGGTGAAAAACTGTTTTTT.

The chain uses TRBV28 and TRBJ2-7; possibly TRBD2 for D (5 bases). The germline gives CDR1 MDHEN, CDR2 SYDVKM. The V gene lost 6 bases and the J gene lost 0 bases, with 15 bases spanning the gap. The CDR3 spans 15 residues. CDR3 region: CASRGSDTNSYEQYF. The CDR3 DNA follows: TGTGCCAGCAGGGGGAGTGACACCAACTCCTACGAGCAGTACTTC.

This chain uses TRBV10-3 with TRBJ1-2; D is perhaps TRBD1 (6 bases). The CDR3 has 13 residues. Trimming stripped 4 bases from V and 8 bases from J, with 14 bases between. CDR1 is ENHRY and CDR2 is SYGVKD in the germline V gene. The CDR3 protein is CAISATGFEGYTF. The CDR3 region has the DNA TGTGCCATCAGTGCAACAGGGTTTGAGGGCTACACCTTC.

This clonotype was seen ten or more times. The DNA for the CDR3 is TGTGCCAGCAGCCACCGAGCGGGTCCGCAGTATTTT. Its protein product is CASSHRAGPQYF. The genes are TRBV7-9 and TRBJ2-3; D may be TRBD2 (6 bases). CDR3 length: 12 residues. CDR1 is SEHNR and CDR2 is FQNEAQ in the germline V gene (reference sequence). The V gene lost 5 bases and the J gene lost 10 bases, with 13 bases spanning the gap.